These T cell receptor beta chains were read from a single sample in a study of cytomegalovirus exposure and HLA in healthy donors. The protocol was immunoSEQ multiplex PCR, while the TCRdb copy is restricted to in-frame clones and leaves out a portion. The table includes about 140,000 clones, roughly four fifths detected once. The sample consisted of PBMCs. Receptor source: a woman between 45 and 65 years old in good health and CMV-seropositive. Both conserved end residues are part of each CDR3. A D gene is named only where the DNA matches it firmly. A clone size is listed for some rows: how often the clone was seen (once, few, many), or a class if it is expanded.

size: NA; V: TRBV28; J: TRBJ1-1; D: TRBD1; DNA: TGTGCCAGCGTAACAGGGGGCTCTGAAGCTTTCTTT; CDR3: CASVTGGSEAFF
size: once; V: TRBV7-2; J: TRBJ2-7; D: TRBD2; DNA: TGTGCCAGCAGTCCAAGGCGGGGGGCGGGGGAGCAGTACTTC; CDR3: CASSPRRGAGEQYF
size: NA; V: TRBV9; J: TRBJ2-7; D: TRBD2; DNA: TGTGCCAGCAGCGTAGAAGCGGGGGGATACGAGCAGTACTTC; CDR3: CASSVEAGGYEQYF
size: NA; V: TRBV5-1; J: TRBJ2-7; D: TRBD2; DNA: TGCGCCAGCAAACTCTGGGGACTAGCGAATGAGCAGTACTTC; CDR3: CASKLWGLANEQYF
size: NA; V: TRBV5-1; J: TRBJ2-5; D: NA; DNA: TGCGCCAGCAGCTTCCGACAATCGGAGACCCAGTACTTC; CDR3: CASSFRQSETQYF
size: NA; V: TRBV18; J: TRBJ1-2; D: NA; DNA: TGTGCCAGCTCACAAGACAGGAACTATGGCTACACCTTC; CDR3: CASSQDRNYGYTF
size: NA; V: TRBV11-2; J: TRBJ1-5; D: TRBD1; DNA: TGTGCCAGCAGCTTAGGAGGTGCGGCAGGGGGCGATAATCAGCCCCAGCATTTT; CDR3: CASSLGGAAGGDNQPQHF
size: NA; V: TRBV7-8; J: TRBJ2-5; D: NA; DNA: TGTGCCAGCAGCTCCTCCGCAGGACAAGAGACCCAGTACTTC; CDR3: CASSSSAGQETQYF
size: NA; V: TRBV10-3; J: TRBJ2-1; D: NA; DNA: TGTGCCATCAGTGTCAGTTCCTCGTCCTACAATGAGCAGTTCTTC; CDR3: CAISVSSSSYNEQFF
size: NA; V: TRBV6-5; J: TRBJ2-7; D: TRBD1; DNA: TGTGCCAGCGGGACAGGGTCCTACGAGCAGTACTTC; CDR3: CASGTGSYEQYF
size: NA; V: TRBV5-1; J: TRBJ1-3; D: NA; DNA: TGCGCCAGCAGCTTATCAATATCAGGGCGCAACTCTGGAAACACCATATATTTT; CDR3: CASSLSISGRNSGNTIYF
size: NA; V: TRBV30; J: TRBJ1-2; D: NA; DNA: TGTGCCTGGAGCCCCAGGGGAAGTGAGCGCGGCTACACCTTC; CDR3: CAWSPRGSERGYTF
size: NA; V: TRBV7-2; J: TRBJ1-4; D: TRBD1; DNA: TGTGCCAGCAGCCCTATACCAGGGGGGATTGAAAAACTGTTTTTT; CDR3: CASSPIPGGIEKLFF
size: NA; V: TRBV29-1; J: TRBJ1-1; D: NA; DNA: TGCAGCGTTGCGGCTCAGGGCAGCACTGAAGCTTTCTTT; CDR3: CSVAAQGSTEAFF
size: NA; V: TRBV10-3; J: TRBJ2-5; D: TRBD1; DNA: TGTGCCATCAGAGCCCGGACAGGGCAAGAGACCCAGTACTTC; CDR3: CAIRARTGQETQYF
size: NA; V: TRBV5-6; J: TRBJ1-1; D: NA; DNA: TGTGCCAGCAAAACTGCCGGGTCCACTGAAGCTTTCTTT; CDR3: CASKTAGSTEAFF
size: NA; V: TRBV5-4; J: TRBJ1-6; D: TRBD1; DNA: TGTGCCAGCAGCATAACTACAGGGGGCGAGAATTCACCCCTCCACTTT; CDR3: CASSITTGGENSPLHF
size: NA; V: TRBV13; J: TRBJ2-1; D: TRBD2; DNA: TGTGCCGGGGGACTAGCGGGGGCCAATGAGCAGTTCTTC; CDR3: CAGGLAGANEQFF
size: NA; V: TRBV11-2; J: TRBJ2-7; D: TRBD1; DNA: TGTGCCAGCAGCTTCCGGGACAGGGACGAGCAGTACTTC; CDR3: CASSFRDRDEQYF
size: once; V: TRBV6-6; J: TRBJ2-7; D: NA; DNA: TGTGCCAGCAGTGTACAGGGTTCGGTCCACGAGCAGTACTTC; CDR3: CASSVQGSVHEQYF
size: NA; V: TRBV7-9; J: TRBJ1-5; D: TRBD1; DNA: TGTGCCAGCAGCTTAGGACAGGGAAGAGTTCAGCCCCAGCATTTT; CDR3: CASSLGQGRVQPQHF
size: NA; V: TRBV6-5; J: TRBJ1-1; D: TRBD1; DNA: TGTGCCAGCAGTTCCAGACAGGGACGCACTGAAGCTTTCTTT; CDR3: CASSSRQGRTEAFF
size: NA; V: TRBV25-1; J: TRBJ1-4; D: TRBD1; DNA: TGTGCCAGCAGCCAGGGGGCGCGTGAAAAACTGTTTTTT; CDR3: CASSQGAREKLFF
size: NA; V: TRBV12-5; J: TRBJ1-4; D: NA; DNA: TGTGCTAGTGGTTTGGTAGGGGCTAATGAAAAACTGTTTTTT; CDR3: CASGLVGANEKLFF
size: NA; V: TRBV15; J: TRBJ1-2; D: NA; DNA: TGTGCCACCAGCAGAGATCGGGGGATCCATGGCTACACCTTC; CDR3: CATSRDRGIHGYTF
size: NA; V: TRBV27; J: TRBJ1-4; D: NA; DNA: TGTGCCAGCAGTTTTCGAGGGGGTTGGGCTAATGAAAAACTGTTTTTT; CDR3: CASSFRGGWANEKLFF
size: NA; V: TRBV7-9; J: TRBJ1-2; D: TRBD1; DNA: TGTGCCAGCAGCTTAGGTAGGAGCCGGGGACAGGCTAACTATGGCTACACCTTC; CDR3: CASSLGRSRGQANYGYTF
size: NA; V: TRBV7-6; J: TRBJ2-3; D: NA; DNA: TGTGCCAGCAGCTTAGGGGGGGTTCTCACAGATACGCAGTATTTT; CDR3: CASSLGGVLTDTQYF
size: NA; V: TRBV5-6; J: TRBJ2-3; D: NA; DNA: TGTGCCAGCAGCTTGATGGTCGGGGGCACAGATACGCAGTATTTT; CDR3: CASSLMVGGTDTQYF
size: NA; V: TRBV19; J: TRBJ1-5; D: NA; DNA: TGTGCCAGTAGAGGACAGATAAATCAGCCCCAGCATTTT; CDR3: CASRGQINQPQHF